Each of the 15 T cell receptor beta chains below was sequenced from the same sample in a study of blood T cell dynamics during melanoma immunotherapy. Measured with immunoSEQ multiplex PCR; TCRdb has only the in-frame clones, and not every one. The sample yields 25,000 to 30,000 clones, around 80% seen once. The time point here: week 3, after first cycle of checkpoint inhibitor. The starting material was blood, obtained from a patient treated with checkpoint blockade. The origin of the receptors is a human donor with melanoma.

The chain combines TRBV2 with TRBJ1-5; no firm D call. This CDR3 spans 15 amino acids. The germline V gene encodes CDR1 SNHLY and CDR2 FYNNEI. Trimming removed 4 bases from V and 3 bases from J, with 13 bases in between. The CDR3: CASSVSGQPNQPQHF. CDR3 nucleotide sequence: TGTGCCAGCAGTGTATCGGGTCAGCCCAATCAGCCCCAGCATTTT.

The V and J genes are TRBV5-5 and TRBJ2-7; 7 bases line up with TRBD2. The ends lost 4 bases at V and 4 bases at J; junction bases unmatched: 8. The CDR3 runs 14 residues. CDR1 and CDR2 from the germline V gene are SGHKS and YYEKEE (reference sequence). The CDR3 coding sequence is TGTGCCAGCAGCCCCCGGGGAGGGATGTACGAGCAGTACTTC. Translation gives CASSPRGGMYEQYF.

V and J are TRBV5-4 and TRBJ2-7; 9 nucleotides align to TRBD2. CDR1 and CDR2 from the germline V gene are SGHNT and YYREEE (reference sequence). This CDR3 spans 18 amino acids. Losses at the gene ends were 4 bases for V and 5 bases for J; bases not matched to a gene: 19. Here the CDR3 DNA reads TGTGCCAGCAGCCCAGACACCGGGACTAGCCTTTGGACTAACGAGCAGTACTTC. Translated: CASSPDTGTSLWTNEQYF.

The CDR3 DNA reads TGCGCCAGCAGTCAGACGGCCAAAAACATTCAGTACTTC. Its protein is CASSQTAKNIQYF. The rearrangement uses TRBV10-1 and TRBJ2-4; D uncertain. Trimming took off 5 bases at V and 1 base at J, with 6 bases between the two ends. The CDR3 is made up of 13 amino acids. CDR1 and CDR2 (germline): WNHNN, SYGVQD (reference sequence).

This chain connects TRBV19 to TRBJ2-7; a weak D match, TRBD1 (5 bases). Trimming left V 4 bases short and J 3 bases short, with 7 bases between. The V gene's germline CDR1 is LNHDA and CDR2 SQIVND (reference sequence). The CDR3 has 12 amino acids. CDR3 nucleotide sequence: TGTGCCAGTAGTACAGGGAACTACGAGCAGTACTTC. Its translation: CASSTGNYEQYF.

The CDR3 DNA is TGTGCCAGCAGCTCCGCGGAGCGACAGGGCAACACTGAAGCTTTCTTT. Protein product: CASSSAERQGNTEAFF. The rearrangement joins TRBV10-3 to TRBJ1-1, with 7 bases that match TRBD1. Germline assignment: CDR1 ENHRY and CDR2 SYGVKD. V shed 10 bases and J 2 bases; nucleotides not matched to a gene: 16. The CDR3 sequence is 16 residues long.

This clone was seen just once. The chain is built from TRBV7-6 and TRBJ2-1, with TRBD2 matching 11 bases. Germline assignment: CDR1 SGHVS and CDR2 FNYEAQ. The V segment lost 5 bases and the J segment 0 bases; nucleotides outside the gene matches: 9. The CDR3 contains 18 residues. CDR3 sequence (DNA): TGTGCCAGCAGCACGGGACTAGCGGCCCCGGGCTCCTACAATGAGCAGTTCTTC. Encoded protein: CASSTGLAAPGSYNEQFF.

The chain employs TRBV7-9 and TRBJ2-3; perhaps TRBD2 as D (5 bases). The CDR3 is made up of 17 amino acids. V lost 5 bases, J lost 7 bases, and 25 bases lay in between. The germline gives CDR1 SEHNR, CDR2 FQNEAQ (reference sequence). The CDR3 reads CASSASRGLGSQNTQYF. DNA of the CDR3: TGTGCCAGCAGCGCCTCCCGCGGGCTAGGGTCACAGAATACGCAGTATTTT.

V usage is TRBV5-8 and J usage is TRBJ2-2, with no clear D. The CDR3 is 14 amino acids. With 0 bases removed from V and 4 bases from J, the gap between germline ends came to 7 bases. Germline CDR1 reads SGHTS; CDR2 reads YDEGEE. The CDR3 coding sequence is TGTGCCAGCAGCTTGGGACCCGTCACCGGGGAGCTGTTTTTT. Translating gives CASSLGPVTGELFF.

This clone was seen more than once but under ten times. The V call is TRBV5-1, the J call TRBJ2-7; D gene uncertain. The germline V and J ends were trimmed by 1 base and 4 bases, with 9 bases remaining between them. CDR1 is SGHRS, CDR2 YFSETQ, per germline. This CDR3 is built from 13 residues. DNA of the CDR3: TGCGCCAGCAGCTTGTGGATGAGTTACGAGCAGTACTTC. Amino acids: CASSLWMSYEQYF. Based on the CDR3 plus reference TRBV5-1 and TRBJ2-7, the full variable domain is KAGVTQTPRYLIKTRGQQVTLSCSPISGHRSVSWYQQTPGQGLQFLFEYFSETQRNKGNFPGRFSGRQFSNSRSEMNVSTLELGDSALYLCASSLWMSYEQYFGPGTRLTVT.

The chain is built from TRBV5-1 and TRBJ2-7; 7 positions agree with TRBD2. This CDR3 is 16 amino acids long. Germline CDR1 is SGHRS and CDR2 is YFSETQ. V dropped 4 bases and J dropped 2; count of bases not matched to a gene: 12. Here the CDR3 reads CASSAISSGPPYEQYF. The DNA for the CDR3 is TGCGCCAGCAGCGCTATCTCTAGCGGCCCCCCCTACGAGCAGTACTTC.

The chain has TRBV27 and TRBJ2-7, with D uncertain. Trimming cost V 2 bases and J 3 bases, with 11 bases left between them. Germline V gene data show CDR1 as MNHEY and CDR2 as SMNVEV (reference sequence). This CDR3 contains 14 residues. CDR3 DNA sequence: TGTGCCAGCAGTTTAAATGCCCCATACTACGAGCAGTACTTC. Encoded protein: CASSLNAPYYEQYF.

The chain is built from TRBV7-8 and TRBJ2-1, with D possibly being TRBD1 or TRBD2 (6 bases each). Germline V CDR1 and CDR2: SGHVS, FQNEAQ. The V end lost 9 bases, the J end lost 2 bases, and 23 bases lay between the germline ends. The CDR3 is made up of 17 amino acids. CDR3 protein: CASKHRVGGSAYNEQFF. The CDR3 nucleotides read TGTGCCAGTAAACATAGGGTGGGGGGCTCAGCCTACAATGAGCAGTTCTTC.

Only a few counts were recorded for this clone. The rearrangement uses TRBV30 and TRBJ1-3; unclear D gene. V was trimmed by 1 base and J by 0 bases, leaving 13 bases between them. CDR1 is GTSNPN, CDR2 SVGIG, per germline (reference sequence). CDR3 length: 16 residues. The CDR3 region has the DNA TGTGCCTGGAGTGCACCATTCCGGGACTCTGGAAACACCATATATTTT. This gives the protein CAWSAPFRDSGNTIYF.

To note about this clone: Compared with germline, one end of the junction differs, possibly owing to a read error. The chain links TRBV5-6 to TRBJ2-5; D may be TRBD1 or TRBD2 (6 bases each). This CDR3 is built from 13 residues. Germline V gene sequence: CDR1 SGHDT, CDR2 YYEEEE. CDR3 region: CASSLGGAGPKDF. The CDR3 DNA reads TGTGCCAGCAGCTTGGGGGGGGCAGGCCCCAAGGACTTC.